The 25 T cell receptor beta chains below come from one sample, sequenced in a study of blood T cell repertoires in COVID-19. Libraries were prepared by immunoSEQ multiplex PCR; TCRdb keeps only in-frame clonotypes and omits some of them. There are under 45,000 clones in the sample; more than 60% occur only once, and about 26% lies in the top ten. The sequenced material came from peripheral blood. The receptors stem from a woman in her 70s with acute or convalescent COVID-19.

The chain joins TRBV28 to TRBJ2-7, with TRBD1 matching over 12 bases. The CDR3 is 15 residues long. With 4 bases clipped from V and 4 bases from J, the junction kept 5 bases outside the gene matches. Germline assignment: CDR1 MDHEN and CDR2 SYDVKM. The DNA of the CDR3 is TGTGCCAGCAGTTCGGGACAGGGGGCTGGGTACGAGCAGTACTTC. Its translation: CASSSGQGAGYEQYF.

The genes are TRBV18 and TRBJ1-1; maybe TRBD1 (5 bases). The CDR3 is 14 amino acids. Germline values: CDR1 KGHSH, CDR2 LQKENI. Trimming left V 6 bases short and J 3 bases short, with 14 bases between. CDR3 region: CASSQQVGDTEAFF. CDR3 nucleotide sequence: TGTGCCAGCTCTCAACAGGTAGGGGACACTGAAGCTTTCTTT.

V usage is TRBV6-5 and J usage is TRBJ2-3; 13 bases align to TRBD2. The CDR3 totals 14 residues. The germline V gene encodes CDR1 MNHEY and CDR2 SVGAGI. V lost 6 bases, J lost 8 bases, and 5 bases stayed unmatched. CDR3 in amino acids: CASSRTSGGPTQYF. The CDR3 DNA follows: TGTGCCAGCAGCCGGACTAGCGGGGGTCCTACGCAGTATTTT.

This chain connects TRBV6-2 or TRBV6-3 to TRBJ1-5; 7 nucleotides match TRBD1. The germline V gene encodes CDR1 MNHEY and CDR2 SVGEGT. V was clipped by 6 bases and J by 1 base; unmatched bases: 6. The CDR3 has 15 residues. CDR3 nucleotides: TGTGCCAGCAGCCGTACAGGGGTAAGCAATCAGCCCCAGCATTTT. This translates into CASSRTGVSNQPQHF.

This chain connects TRBV12-3 or TRBV12-4 to TRBJ1-2; no firm D call. V lost 6 bases and J 7 bases, leaving 15 bases between the germline ends. The CDR3 is 13 amino acids. The CDR3 DNA sequence: TGTGCCAGCAGCCTCTTAAGTCTGAGTGGCTACACCTTC. This codes for CASSLLSLSGYTF.

The V and J genes are TRBV6-1 and TRBJ1-2, with 7 bases fitting TRBD1. The length of the CDR3 is 14 residues. Germline V CDR1 and CDR2: MNHNS, SASEGT. After removal of 3 bases from V and 5 bases from J, the junction contained 6 bases not matched to a gene. The CDR3 nucleotides read TGTGCCAGCAGTGAGGATGTCAGGGGGTATGGCTACACCTTC. Its protein product is CASSEDVRGYGYTF.

This clone was found many times. The chain carries TRBV6-1 and TRBJ2-3, with TRBD2 matching over 11 bases. The germline V gene encodes CDR1 MNHNS and CDR2 SASEGT. This CDR3 comprises 16 residues. V was clipped by 6 bases and J by 0 bases; unmatched bases: 5. As DNA, the CDR3 is TGTGCCAGCAGAGAACGACTAGCGGGAAGCACAGATACGCAGTATTTT. Translated, it gives CASRERLAGSTDTQYF.

The chain's CDR3 is CASSWRDTQYF. CDR3 DNA: TGTGCCAGCAGCTGGAGGGATACGCAGTATTTT. The chain carries TRBV5-6 and TRBJ2-3, with D perhaps TRBD2 (5 bases). The length of the CDR3 is 11 residues. Germline V gene sequence: CDR1 SGHDT, CDR2 YYEEEE. Deletions cut 3 bases from V and 6 bases from J, with 5 bases between.

This rearrangement joins TRBV18 to TRBJ1-1; D uncertain. Germline V gene lookup returns CDR1 KGHSH and CDR2 LQKENI. With 2 bases removed from V and 5 bases from J, the gap between germline ends came to 15 bases. The length of the CDR3 is 15 residues. DNA for the CDR3: TGTGCCAGCTCACCAATTTTCCAGTCGAATACTGAAGCTTTCTTT. This encodes CASSPIFQSNTEAFF.

The chain joins TRBV7-2 to TRBJ2-3; 9 positions agree with TRBD2. This CDR3 is 14 amino acids long. Germline CDR1 SGHTA, CDR2 FQGNSA. V shed 3 bases, J shed 4 bases, and the junction held 2 bases outside the gene matches. DNA for the CDR3: TGTGCCAGCAGCTTGGGACTAGCAGCAGATACGCAGTATTTT. Protein product: CASSLGLAADTQYF.

This clone was observed once. This chain links TRBV14 with TRBJ2-1; 12 nucleotides line up with TRBD2. Germline values: CDR1 SGHDN, CDR2 FVKESK. V was clipped by 1 base and J by 6 bases; unmatched bases: 16. The CDR3 has 20 residues. The CDR3 loop is CASSQVAGLAGWGFGNEQFF. CDR3 nucleotides: TGTGCCAGCAGCCAAGTAGCGGGACTAGCGGGTTGGGGATTTGGCAATGAGCAGTTCTTC.

V gene TRBV28 combines with J gene TRBJ2-7; TRBD2 aligns across 7 bases. Germline CDR1 reads MDHEN; CDR2 reads SYDVKM. The CDR3 has 13 residues. V trimming: 7 bases; J trimming: 2 bases; junction bases outside the gene matches: 5. This chain's CDR3 is CASTASGTYEQYF. For the CDR3, the DNA is TGTGCCAGCACCGCTAGCGGTACCTACGAGCAGTACTTC.

The chain has TRBV5-4 and TRBJ2-3; a possible D gene is TRBD2 (6 bases). Trimming took off 0 bases at V and 0 bases at J, with 8 bases between the two ends. Germline V gene lookup returns CDR1 SGHNT and CDR2 YYREEE (reference sequence). The CDR3 runs to 15 residues. The CDR3 protein is CASSLELASTDTQYF. The CDR3 DNA reads TGTGCCAGCAGCTTGGAACTAGCAAGCACAGATACGCAGTATTTT. Supplemented by reference TRBV5-4 and TRBJ2-3, the full variable domain reads ETGVTQSPTHLIKTRGQQVTLRCSSQSGHNTVSWYQQALGQGPQFIFQYYREEENGRGNFPPRFSGLQFPNYSSELNVNALELDDSALYLCASSLELASTDTQYFGPGTRLTVL.

This rearrangement joins TRBV11-2 to TRBJ2-1; D unresolved. The CDR3 extends over 13 amino acids. Trimming removed 3 bases from V and 5 bases from J, with 8 bases in between. CDR1 and CDR2 from the germline V gene are SGHAT and FQNNGV. The CDR3 protein is CASSFPPDNEQFF. In nucleotides, the CDR3 is TGTGCCAGCAGCTTCCCCCCGGACAATGAGCAGTTCTTC.

The chain combines TRBV3-1 (or the pseudogene TRBV3-2) with TRBJ1-2; a possible D gene is TRBD1 (5 bases). This CDR3 contains 14 residues. The V gene's germline CDR1 is LGHDT and CDR2 YNNKEL (reference sequence). Between the trimmed V and J ends, which lost 0 bases and 3 bases, there was a span of 8 bases. CDR3 in DNA: TGTGCCAGCAGCCAAGATCAGGGATACTATGGCTACACCTTC. Translating gives CASSQDQGYYGYTF.

CDR3 bases: TGCAGCGTTGTTAAGCGCACTGAAGCTTTCTTT. Its protein product is CSVVKRTEAFF. J is TRBJ1-1 and V is TRBV29-1; the D is unclear. This CDR3 is built from 11 residues. Trimming removed 4 bases at V and 4 bases at J, with 7 bases between. The V gene's germline CDR1 is SQVTM and CDR2 ANQGSEA.

This chain connects TRBV3-1 (or the pseudogene TRBV3-2) to TRBJ2-3; weak D call: TRBD2 (5 bases). Trimming pared 8 bases from V and 4 bases from J, leaving 7 bases between. CDR3 length equals 11 residues. Per the germline V gene, CDR1 is LGHDT and CDR2 is YNNKEL (reference sequence). This chain's CDR3 is CASRRSDTQYF. Here the CDR3 DNA reads TGTGCCAGCCGGAGGTCAGATACGCAGTATTTT.

The V call is TRBV24-1, the J call TRBJ1-2, with 9 bases matching TRBD1. The CDR3 is 15 residues long. J was trimmed by 6 bases and V by 4 bases; bases with no gene match: 8. Germline CDR1 and CDR2: KGHDR and SFDVKD. The DNA of the CDR3 is TGTGCCACCAGTGACCCTGGGACAGGGCGCGATGGCTACACCTTC. Translation gives CATSDPGTGRDGYTF.

The chain links TRBV6-2 or TRBV6-3 to TRBJ1-2, with D tentatively TRBD1 (6 bases). This CDR3 is built from 18 residues. Germline values: CDR1 MNHEY, CDR2 SVGEGT. The ends were cut back, 2 bases at V and 6 bases at J, with 25 bases in the middle. This CDR3 reads CASSYPTGKTTEGDGYTF. In nucleotides, the CDR3 is TGTGCCAGCAGTTACCCGACAGGCAAGACAACTGAGGGGGATGGCTACACCTTC.

The sample holds a few counts of this clone. The chain recombines TRBV5-5 with TRBJ1-6; a possible D gene is TRBD1 (5 bases). Germline assignment: CDR1 SGHKS and CDR2 YYEKEE (reference sequence). V was trimmed by 5 bases and J by 7 bases, leaving 19 bases between them. The CDR3 has 16 amino acids. The CDR3, as DNA: TGTGCCAGCAGGCCTCCTGACAGCACCCAAAATTCACCCCTCCACTTT. It encodes CASRPPDSTQNSPLHF.

This clone was observed a handful of times. V and J are TRBV28 and TRBJ1-2; D remains unclear. CDR3 length: 15 amino acids. V gave up 4 bases and J gave up 5 bases, with 17 bases separating them. Germline loops: CDR1 MDHEN, CDR2 SYDVKM. The CDR3 sequence: CASSSTDGMGYGYTF. CDR3 DNA sequence: TGTGCCAGCAGTTCGACGGACGGGATGGGGTATGGCTACACCTTC.

The J gene is TRBJ2-7, the V gene TRBV5-1; possible D gene TRBD1, 5 bases. CDR1 SGHRS and CDR2 YFSETQ come from the germline V gene. The V and J ends lost 1 base and 2 bases respectively, with 10 bases between them. The CDR3 is 14 amino acids. CDR3: CASSLRGPAYEQYF. CDR3 in DNA: TGCGCCAGCAGCTTGAGGGGCCCGGCCTACGAGCAGTACTTC.

CDR3 nucleotide sequence: TGTGCCAGCAGCCAGGGGACTAGCGGGAGGTACGAGCAGTACTTC. Its protein is CASSQGTSGRYEQYF. The rearrangement joins TRBV4-2 to TRBJ2-7; 15 positions agree with TRBD2. Germline lookup yields CDR1 LGHNA and CDR2 YNFKEQ. Trimming cost V 3 bases and J 4 bases; bases outside gene matches: 1. This CDR3 spans 15 amino acids.

The chain recombines TRBV4-1 with TRBJ1-2; 10 bases are shared with TRBD1. The CDR3 runs to 17 residues. Unmatched junction bases numbered 10, after V lost 1 base and J lost 5 bases. CDR1 and CDR2 (germline): MGHRA, YSYEKL. CDR3 region: CASSQVGQGLYGYGYTF. In DNA form, the CDR3 reads TGCGCCAGCAGCCAAGTGGGACAGGGGCTATATGGATATGGCTACACCTTC.

Only a few counts were recorded for this clone. The chain has TRBV3-1 (or the pseudogene TRBV3-2) and TRBJ2-7; 11 nucleotides line up with TRBD2. CDR3 length: 14 amino acids. With 4 bases clipped from V and 5 bases from J, the junction kept 4 bases outside the gene matches. Looked up from germline, CDR1 is LGHDT and CDR2 is YNNKEL (reference sequence). In DNA, the CDR3 is TGTGCCAGCAGCCTTAGCGGGGGGGCCAACGAGCAGTACTTC. This encodes CASSLSGGANEQYF.